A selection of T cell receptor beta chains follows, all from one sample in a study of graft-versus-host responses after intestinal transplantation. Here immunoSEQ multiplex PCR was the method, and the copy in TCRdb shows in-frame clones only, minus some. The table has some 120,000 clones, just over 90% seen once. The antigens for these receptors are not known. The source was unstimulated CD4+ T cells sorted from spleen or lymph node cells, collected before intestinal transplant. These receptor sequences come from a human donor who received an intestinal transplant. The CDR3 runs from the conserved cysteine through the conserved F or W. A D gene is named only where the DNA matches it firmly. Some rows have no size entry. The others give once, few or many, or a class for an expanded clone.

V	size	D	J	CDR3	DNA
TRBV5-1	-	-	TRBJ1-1	CASSLVVNTEAFF	TGCGCCAGCAGCTTGGTAGTGAACACTGAAGCTTTCTTT
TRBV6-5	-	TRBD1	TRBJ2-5	CASLTTGGGLETQYF	TGTGCCAGCCTTACCACAGGGGGCGGGTTGGAGACCCAGTACTTC
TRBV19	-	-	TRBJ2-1	CASSTRGNEQFF	TGTGCCAGTAGTACTAGGGGGAATGAGCAGTTCTTC
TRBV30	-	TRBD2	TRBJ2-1	CAWRREVSYNEQFF	TGTGCCTGGAGGCGGGAGGTCTCCTACAATGAGCAGTTCTTC
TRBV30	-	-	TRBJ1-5	CAWSVISGRSNQPQHF	TGTGCCTGGAGTGTAATATCCGGGAGGAGCAATCAGCCCCAGCATTTT
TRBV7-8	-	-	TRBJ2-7	CASSRNLGDYEQYF	TGTGCCAGCAGCCGTAATCTCGGGGACTACGAGCAGTACTTC
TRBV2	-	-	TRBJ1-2	CASILAVGGGYTF	TGTGCCAGCATTCTGGCGGTTGGCGGTGGCTACACCTTC
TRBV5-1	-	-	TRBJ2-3	CASSLTGPSTDTQYF	TGCGCCAGCAGCTTGACAGGGCCTAGCACAGATACGCAGTATTTT
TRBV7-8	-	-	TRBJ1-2	CASSFDRSPNYGYTF	TGTGCCAGCAGCTTCGACAGAAGCCCTAACTATGGCTACACCTTC
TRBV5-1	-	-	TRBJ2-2	CASSLARPGGPPNTGELFF	TGCGCCAGCAGCTTGGCTCGTCCCGGGGGGCCTCCGAACACCGGGGAGCTGTTTTTT
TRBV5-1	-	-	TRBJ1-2	CASSLEPVYGYTF	TGCGCCAGCAGCTTGGAGCCCGTCTATGGCTACACCTTC
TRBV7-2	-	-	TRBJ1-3	CASSLPLSAGNTIYF	TGTGCCAGCAGCTTACCACTATCGGCTGGAAACACCATATATTTT
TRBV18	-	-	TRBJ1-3	CASSRYFGNTIYF	TGTGCCAGCTCACGCTACTTTGGAAACACCATATATTTT
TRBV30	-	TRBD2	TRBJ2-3	CAWSVRLAGGPGDTQYF	TGTGCCTGGAGTGTAAGGCTAGCGGGAGGGCCGGGGGATACGCAGTATTTT
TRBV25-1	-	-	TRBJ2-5	CASSGSGTLQETQYF	TGTGCCAGCAGTGGGTCCGGGACTCTCCAAGAGACCCAGTACTTC
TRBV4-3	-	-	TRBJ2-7	CASSQDTGLSSYEQYF	TGCGCCAGCAGCCAAGATACGGGACTTAGCTCCTACGAGCAGTACTTC
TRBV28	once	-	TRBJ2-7	CASSNPGHSYEQYF	TGTGCCAGCAGTAACCCGGGACACTCCTACGAGCAGTACTTC
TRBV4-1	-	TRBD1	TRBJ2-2	CASSQGDRGLAGELFF	TGCGCCAGCAGCCAGGGTGACAGGGGGTTGGCCGGGGAGCTGTTTTTT
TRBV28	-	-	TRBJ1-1	CAICQGDIAFF	TGTGCCATCTGCCAAGGCGACATAGCTTTCTTT
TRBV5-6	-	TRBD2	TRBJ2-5	CASSARLAGVGETQYF	TGTGCCAGCAGCGCCCGACTAGCGGGAGTAGGGGAGACCCAGTACTTC
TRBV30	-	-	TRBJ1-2	CAWSRMSDSLSNYGYTF	TGTGCCTGGAGTCGGATGTCGGACAGCCTTTCTAACTATGGCTACACCTTC
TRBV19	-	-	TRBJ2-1	CASSPWTPSPYNEQFF	TGTGCCAGTAGTCCTTGGACTCCAAGCCCTTACAATGAGCAGTTCTTC
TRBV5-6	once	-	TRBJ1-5	CASSLGLFNQPQHF	TGTGCCAGCAGCTTAGGACTTTTCAATCAGCCCCAGCATTTT
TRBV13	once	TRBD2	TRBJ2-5	CASSFPSGGLGETQYF	TGTGCCAGCAGCTTCCCTAGCGGGGGCTTGGGAGAGACCCAGTACTTC
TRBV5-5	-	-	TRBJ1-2	CASSLVAGLYGYTF	TGTGCCAGCAGCTTAGTCGCAGGGCTCTATGGCTACACCTTC
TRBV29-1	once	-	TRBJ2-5	CSVLGGQETQYF	TGCAGCGTTTTAGGGGGCCAAGAGACCCAGTACTTC
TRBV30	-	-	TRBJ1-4	CAWRRTVNEKLFF	TGTGCCTGGAGGCGGACAGTCAATGAAAAACTGTTTTTT
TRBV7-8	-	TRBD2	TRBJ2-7	CASSLAGTTLYEQYF	TGTGCCAGCAGCTTAGCCGGGACTACCCTTTACGAGCAGTACTTC
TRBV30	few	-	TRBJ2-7	CAWSVMRARYEQYF	TGTGCCTGGAGTGTTATGCGGGCCCGCTACGAGCAGTACTTC
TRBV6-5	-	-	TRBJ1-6	CASSYVGEGSPLHF	TGTGCCAGCAGTTACGTGGGGGAGGGATCACCCCTCCACTTT
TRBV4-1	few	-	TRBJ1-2	CASSQVGGTQRGYTF	TGCGCCAGCAGCCAAGTAGGGGGAACCCAGAGGGGCTACACCTTC
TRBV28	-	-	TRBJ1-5	CASSQQGESNQPQHF	TGTGCCAGCAGTCAACAGGGCGAGAGCAATCAGCCCCAGCATTTT
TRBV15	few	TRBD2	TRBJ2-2	CATSRGPGGGTGELFF	TGTGCCACCAGCAGAGGCCCGGGGGGAGGAACCGGGGAGCTGTTTTTT
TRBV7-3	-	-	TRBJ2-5	CASSPGHWETQYF	TGTGCCAGCAGCCCGGGTCACTGGGAGACCCAGTACTTC
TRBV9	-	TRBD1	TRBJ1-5	CASSVELDRGRDSNQPQHF	TGTGCCAGCAGCGTAGAACTTGACAGGGGCAGGGATAGCAATCAGCCCCAGCATTTT
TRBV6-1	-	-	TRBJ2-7	CASSEARETFSTYEQYF	TGTGCCAGCAGTGAAGCCAGGGAAACCTTCTCAACCTACGAGCAGTACTTC
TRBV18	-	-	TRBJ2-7	CASSSLDLYEQYF	TGTGCCAGCTCAAGTCTAGATCTGTACGAGCAGTACTTC
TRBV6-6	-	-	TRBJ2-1	CATARERAIPNEQFF	TGTGCCACCGCCCGGGAGCGGGCTATACCGAATGAGCAGTTCTTC
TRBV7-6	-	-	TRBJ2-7	CASVDGSGLYEQYF	TGTGCCAGCGTCGATGGATCAGGTCTTTACGAGCAGTACTTC
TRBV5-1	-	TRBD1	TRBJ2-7	CASSLATGQGTEQYF	TGCGCCAGCAGCTTGGCGACGGGACAGGGGACAGAGCAGTACTTC
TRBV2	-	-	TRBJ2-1	CASTDAPSRYNEQFF	TGTGCCAGCACTGACGCCCCATCGAGGTACAATGAGCAGTTCTTC
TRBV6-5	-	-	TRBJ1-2	CASKQGLFVYGYTF	TGTGCCAGCAAACAGGGTTTATTTGTCTATGGCTACACCTTC
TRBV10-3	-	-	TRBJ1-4	CAISESGETNEKLFF	TGTGCCATCAGTGAGTCCGGTGAAACTAATGAAAAACTGTTTTTT
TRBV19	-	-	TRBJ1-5	CASSIEGRSNQPQHF	TGTGCCAGTAGTATTGAGGGTCGGAGCAATCAGCCCCAGCATTTT
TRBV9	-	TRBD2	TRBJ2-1	CASSVALRGDYNEQFF	TGTGCCAGCAGCGTAGCTCTGCGGGGGGACTACAATGAGCAGTTCTTC
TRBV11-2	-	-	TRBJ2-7	CASSFHREFYEQYF	TGTGCCAGCAGCTTTCACAGGGAGTTCTACGAGCAGTACTTC
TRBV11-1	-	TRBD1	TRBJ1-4	CASSLGTGLREKLFF	TGTGCCAGCAGCCTTGGGACAGGGCTCCGTGAAAAACTGTTTTTT
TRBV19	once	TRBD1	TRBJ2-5	CASSRDREETQYF	TGTGCCAGTAGCCGGGACAGGGAAGAGACCCAGTACTTC
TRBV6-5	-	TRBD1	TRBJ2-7	CASSLQGAHEQYF	TGTGCCAGCAGTCTACAGGGGGCTCACGAGCAGTACTTC
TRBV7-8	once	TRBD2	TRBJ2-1	CASRSPGLAGGSSYNEQFF	TGTGCCAGCAGATCTCCGGGACTAGCGGGGGGTAGCTCCTACAATGAGCAGTTCTTC
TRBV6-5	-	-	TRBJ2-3	CASSPGLPTDTQYF	TGTGCCAGCAGCCCCGGACTACCCACAGATACGCAGTATTTT
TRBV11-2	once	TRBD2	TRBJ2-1	CASSAGLAGAYEQFF	TGTGCCAGCAGCGCCGGACTAGCGGGAGCATATGAGCAGTTCTTC
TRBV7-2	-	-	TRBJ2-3	CASSLGGAGVGDTQYF	TGTGCCAGCAGCTTAGGGGGCGCAGGGGTGGGAGATACGCAGTATTTT
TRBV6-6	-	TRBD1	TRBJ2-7	CASSPKTGAQPYEQYF	TGTGCCAGCAGTCCTAAAACAGGGGCTCAGCCCTACGAGCAGTACTTC
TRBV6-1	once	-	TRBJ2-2	CASSEAQAVTGELFF	TGTGCCAGCAGTGAAGCGCAGGCAGTCACCGGGGAGCTGTTTTTT
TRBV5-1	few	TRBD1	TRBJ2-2	CASSDGTGTAGELFF	TGCGCCAGCAGCGACGGGACAGGGACGGCCGGGGAGCTGTTTTTT
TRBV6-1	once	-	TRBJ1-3	CASSRDGSSGNTIYF	TGTGCCAGCAGTCGGGACGGGAGCTCTGGAAACACCATATATTTT
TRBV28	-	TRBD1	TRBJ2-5	CASRLNRDRIMQKYQETQYF	TGTGCCAGCAGACTAAATCGGGACAGAATCATGCAAAAGTACCAAGAGACCCAGTACTTC
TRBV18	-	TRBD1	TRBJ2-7	CASSRDSYEQYF	TGTGCCAGCTCACGGGACAGCTACGAGCAGTACTTC
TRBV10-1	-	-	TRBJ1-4	CASSDRGSEKLFF	TGCGCCAGCAGTGATCGGGGAAGTGAAAAACTGTTTTTT